The 28 T cell receptor beta chains given below trace back to one sample, sequenced in a study of T cells in localized non-small cell lung cancer (dated by TCRdb to 2020 to 2022). Preparation of the library involved the immunoSEQ multiplex PCR assay. TCRdb took over this immuneACCESS table, retaining in-frame rearrangements with V and J assigned. Such tables are incomplete; in checked studies, under half of the missing clones stem from an unresolved V gene, and the remainder is unexplained. Counted in this sample were around 30,000 clones; over 75% of them appeared once. The biggest ten clones account for about 15% of the sample. The sequences come from peripheral blood, collected before any cancer treatment. These receptors originate from a male donor older than 55 with stage III squamous cell lung carcinoma.

V is TRBV7-2 and J is TRBJ1-5; D ambiguous. Germline V gene lookup returns CDR1 SGHTA and CDR2 FQGNSA. This CDR3 spans 13 amino acids. V was trimmed by 0 bases and J by 5 bases, leaving 5 bases between them. DNA of the CDR3: TGTGCCAGCAGCTTAGCGCTCGATCAGCCCCAGCATTTT. Its translation: CASSLALDQPQHF.

The chain joins TRBV10-3 to TRBJ2-3; D possibly matches TRBD1 or TRBD2 (5 bases each). V lost 6 bases, J lost 1 base, and 17 bases lay in between. CDR1 and CDR2 from the germline V gene are ENHRY and SYGVKD. The CDR3 consists of 16 residues. The CDR3 is CAISDYQGVGTDTQYF. CDR3 nucleotides: TGTGCCATCAGCGATTACCAGGGAGTTGGCACAGATACGCAGTATTTT.

V is TRBV4-3 and J is TRBJ1-6; D is undetermined. Trimming left V 0 bases short and J 8 bases short, with 14 bases between. Looked up from germline, CDR1 is LGHNA and CDR2 is YSLEER. The CDR3 sequence is 16 residues long. DNA of the CDR3: TGCGCCAGCAGCCAAGATGGGTACTCCACGGATTCACCCCTCCACTTT. It is translated as CASSQDGYSTDSPLHF.

The chain has TRBV7-9 and TRBJ2-3, with no clear D. The CDR3 sequence is 13 residues long. V lost 4 bases and J lost 2, with 7 bases in between. In germline, CDR1 is SEHNR, CDR2 FQNEAQ (reference sequence). CDR3 protein: CASSSHLTDTQYF. The CDR3 nucleotides read TGTGCCAGCAGCTCCCACCTCACAGATACGCAGTATTTT.

The V and J genes are TRBV6-1 and TRBJ2-2, with D perhaps TRBD1 or TRBD2 (6 bases each). V dropped 10 bases and J dropped 6 bases, with 12 bases sitting between them. Per germline, CDR1 MNHNS and CDR2 SASEGT. CDR3 size: 12 residues. CDR3 region: CATGAQAGELFF. As DNA, the CDR3 is TGTGCCACGGGGGCACAGGCCGGGGAGCTGTTTTTT.

The chain joins TRBV25-1 to TRBJ1-4; 7 bases align to TRBD1. CDR3 length: 14 amino acids. Germline V CDR1 and CDR2: MGHDK, SYGVNS. V trimming: 6 bases; J trimming: 7 bases; junction bases outside the gene matches: 8. The CDR3 coding sequence is TGTGCCAGCAGCCCCCGGGACAGACTTGAAAAACTGTTTTTT. Translating it yields CASSPRDRLEKLFF.

The chain carries TRBV19 and TRBJ1-5; 7 bases match TRBD1. CDR1 is LNHDA, CDR2 SQIVND, per germline (reference sequence). The CDR3 has 16 amino acids. J was trimmed by 2 bases and V by 7 bases; bases with no gene match: 11. The CDR3 coding sequence is TGTGCCAGTATTGACAGGGCGATGGTCGGCAATCAGCCCCAGCATTTT. Amino acids: CASIDRAMVGNQPQHF. Supplemented by reference TRBV19 and TRBJ1-5, the full variable domain reads DGGITQSPKYLFRKEGQNVTLSCEQNLNHDAMYWYRQDPGQGLRLIYYSQIVNDFQKGDIAEGYSVSREKKESFPLTVTSAQKNPTAFYLCASIDRAMVGNQPQHFGDGTRLSIL.

This CDR3 reads CASSLTVEQPQHF. The CDR3 DNA follows: TGTGCCAGCAGCTTAACCGTGGAACAGCCCCAGCATTTT. The chain is built from TRBV11-1 and TRBJ1-5; D unclear. CDR1 is SGHAT, CDR2 FQDESV, per germline (reference sequence). The CDR3 extends over 13 amino acids. V lost 2 bases and J lost 7, with 9 bases in between.

The J gene is TRBJ2-3, the V gene TRBV2, with D maybe TRBD2 (6 bases). Germline assignment: CDR1 SNHLY and CDR2 FYNNEI. CDR3 length: 16 residues. Trimming left V 5 bases short and J 5 bases short, with 20 bases between. The CDR3 nucleotides are TGTGCCAGCAGTTTCTCGGCGGGACGGGGAGGAGATACGCAGTATTTT. It encodes CASSFSAGRGGDTQYF.

The chain links TRBV6-6 to TRBJ1-1; 9 bases agree with TRBD1. V was clipped by 7 bases and J by 8 bases; unmatched bases: 8. CDR1 and CDR2 from the germline V gene are MNHNY and SVGAGI (reference sequence). The CDR3 length is 13 residues. This CDR3 is CASILDRGWEAFF. For the CDR3, the DNA is TGTGCCAGCATTCTGGACAGGGGCTGGGAAGCTTTCTTT.

The chain couples TRBV7-2 to TRBJ2-7, with 9 positions matching TRBD1. With V trimmed by 4 bases and J by 5 bases, 9 bases remained unmatched. CDR1 is SGHTA, CDR2 FQGNSA, per germline. The CDR3 runs 15 residues. The CDR3 spells CASSSQGQGINEQYF. Written as DNA, the CDR3 is TGTGCCAGCAGCTCTCAAGGACAGGGGATAAACGAGCAGTACTTC.

V and J are TRBV4-2 and TRBJ1-1; 7 nucleotides match TRBD1. The trim removed 0 bases at V and 1 base at J, leaving 2 bases unmatched. CDR1 is LGHNA, CDR2 YNFKEQ, per germline. The CDR3 extends over 15 amino acids. CDR3 sequence (DNA): TGTGCCAGCAGCCAAGAGACAGGGCCGAACACTGAAGCTTTCTTT. This encodes CASSQETGPNTEAFF.

This chain uses TRBV11-2 with TRBJ2-2; 8 nucleotides align to TRBD2. Germline-derived CDR1 and CDR2 are SGHAT and FQNNGV. CDR3 size: 15 residues. J gave up 0 bases and V 3 bases, and 0 bases lay outside the gene matches. The CDR3 sequence: CASSFSGANTGELFF. The CDR3 DNA follows: TGTGCCAGCAGCTTTAGCGGGGCGAACACCGGGGAGCTGTTTTTT.

The CDR3 protein is CASSFRPSEAETQYF. The CDR3, as DNA: TGTGCCAGCAGCTTCCGCCCTAGCGAGGCTGAGACCCAGTACTTC. The genes are TRBV7-9 and TRBJ2-5; TRBD2 might be the D (6 bases). Looked up from germline, CDR1 is SEHNR and CDR2 is FQNEAQ (reference sequence). This CDR3 contains 15 residues. V was pared by 3 bases and J by 5 bases, with 16 bases between.

This clone appeared a single time. The chain carries TRBV28 and TRBJ2-7, with 8 bases aligning to TRBD2. V lost 2 bases, J lost 3 bases, and 9 bases stayed unmatched. The germline V gene encodes CDR1 MDHEN and CDR2 SYDVKM. This CDR3 is built from 16 residues. CDR3: CASSLAGTSGDYEQYF. The CDR3 nucleotides are TGTGCCAGCAGTTTAGCCGGTACTAGCGGAGACTACGAGCAGTACTTC.

This clone was counted a single time. V gene TRBV6-5 combines with J gene TRBJ2-3; weak D call: TRBD1 (5 bases). CDR1 and CDR2 (germline): MNHEY, SVGAGI. The CDR3 runs 13 residues. V lost 6 bases, J lost 6 bases, and 13 bases lay in between. CDR3 in DNA: TGTGCCAGCAGGTGGACACCTTCGGATACGCAGTATTTT. Its protein is CASRWTPSDTQYF.

The rearrangement uses TRBV5-1 and TRBJ1-1, with TRBD1 as a possible D gene (5 bases). The CDR3 runs 15 residues. Germline-derived CDR1 and CDR2 are SGHRS and YFSETQ. The V end was cut by 4 bases, the J end by 2 bases, with 15 bases between. CDR3 coding DNA: TGCGCCAGCAGCCCCGTAAGTACAGGAAACACTGAAGCTTTCTTT. Its protein product is CASSPVSTGNTEAFF.

This chain joins TRBV9 and TRBJ2-7, with D hard to call. The V and J ends lost 0 bases and 4 bases respectively, with 8 bases between them. This CDR3 is 13 amino acids long. CDR1 SGDLS and CDR2 YYNGEE come from the germline V gene. The CDR3 protein is CASSVEDGYEQYF. CDR3 DNA: TGTGCCAGCAGCGTAGAGGACGGGTACGAGCAGTACTTC.

The J gene is TRBJ1-3, the V gene TRBV27; no clear D gene. The CDR3 is 13 residues long. In germline, CDR1 is MNHEY, CDR2 SMNVEV (reference sequence). Trimming removed 6 bases from V and 4 bases from J, with 10 bases in between. The CDR3 sequence: CASREMGGNTIYF. The CDR3 bases are TGTGCCAGCAGGGAAATGGGCGGAAACACCATATATTTT.

The chain uses TRBV19 and TRBJ1-6; D is unclear. With 6 bases removed from V and 7 bases from J, the gap between germline ends came to 10 bases. CDR1 is LNHDA, CDR2 SQIVND, per germline (reference sequence). The CDR3 runs to 13 residues. For the CDR3, the DNA is TGTGCCAGTAGGCACATAGACAATTCACCCCTCCACTTT. This translates into CASRHIDNSPLHF.

The gene calls are TRBV18 and TRBJ2-5; no reliable D call. Trimming cost V 1 base and J 2 bases, with 11 bases left between them. This CDR3 is 15 amino acids long. Germline assignment: CDR1 KGHSH and CDR2 LQKENI. The CDR3 nucleotides are TGTGCCAGCTCACCACTACTGGACGGACAAGAGACCCAGTACTTC. Its translation is CASSPLLDGQETQYF.

This clone was seen more than once but under ten times. The chain carries TRBV5-6 and TRBJ1-6; no firm D call. The germline V gene has CDR1 SGHDT and CDR2 YYEEEE. The CDR3 length is 12 residues. Trimming shortened V by 1 base and J by 8 bases, and 4 bases separated the two germline ends. The CDR3 DNA reads as TGTGCCAGCAGCTTGTCCGATTCACCCCTCCACTTT. Its protein product is CASSLSDSPLHF.

This chain connects TRBV6-6 to TRBJ2-7; D call uncertain. The V end was cut by 0 bases, the J end by 2 bases, with 8 bases between. CDR1 and CDR2 (germline): MNHNY, SVGAGI (reference sequence). The CDR3 is made up of 14 amino acids. The CDR3 DNA sequence: TGTGCCAGCAGTTACTCGGCCAGAGCCTACGAGCAGTACTTC. Protein: CASSYSARAYEQYF.

This chain joins TRBV7-8 and TRBJ2-7, with 10 bases aligning to TRBD1. CDR1 is SGHVS and CDR2 is FQNEAQ in the germline V gene. The junction had 19 bases not matched to a gene; V was cut back by 2 bases and J by 6 bases. The CDR3 is 19 residues long. The CDR3 region is CASSLRPRQGAFGLSEQYF. CDR3 nucleotide sequence: TGTGCCAGCAGCTTACGACCGCGACAGGGGGCATTCGGGCTTTCCGAGCAGTACTTC.

This chain uses TRBV28 with TRBJ2-1, with TRBD2 matching over 11 bases. Losses at the gene ends were 6 bases for V and 4 bases for J; bases not matched to a gene: 8. CDR1 MDHEN and CDR2 SYDVKM come from the germline V gene. CDR3 length: 16 residues. This chain's CDR3 is CASSSPGTSGYNEQFF. Here the CDR3 DNA reads TGTGCCAGCAGCTCACCCGGGACTAGCGGATACAATGAGCAGTTCTTC.

The chain carries TRBV30 and TRBJ1-1; D ambiguous. The CDR3 covers 12 residues. The germline gives CDR1 GTSNPN, CDR2 SVGIG (reference sequence). In DNA, the CDR3 is TGTGCTTACGTACGGGGTGGGACTGAAGCTTTCTTT. It yields the protein CAYVRGGTEAFF.

The V gene is TRBV7-2, the J gene TRBJ2-7; D is possibly TRBD2 (6 bases). The V gene's germline CDR1 is SGHTA and CDR2 FQGNSA. Deletions cut 6 bases from V and 6 bases from J, with 15 bases between. This CDR3 region has 13 residues. CDR3 sequence: CASRGTELTEQYF. In DNA, the CDR3 is TGTGCCAGCAGGGGGACTGAATTAACCGAGCAGTACTTC.

This clone was counted a single time. The chain employs TRBV28 and TRBJ2-7, with a tentative D call TRBD1 (6 bases). Germline-derived CDR1 and CDR2 are MDHEN and SYDVKM. The CDR3 spans 15 residues. V lost 6 bases and J 3 bases, leaving 18 bases between the germline ends. CDR3 amino acids: CASSQTGGHNYEQYF. In DNA, the CDR3 is TGTGCCAGCAGCCAAACTGGGGGACACAACTACGAGCAGTACTTC.